This TCR beta chain was identified in a study of cytomegalovirus exposure and HLA in healthy donors. Background on the study: Prior work identified around 120 million unique TCR beta sequences in 150 million to 200 million T cells. Overall study results and limits: Three chains linked to CMV were shown in vitro to be specific for CMV antigens.

Regarding donors, all were healthy bone marrow donors. This clone occurred once. Its antigen is still unknown. The PCR contained 60 Vbeta and 13 Jbeta primers. Only in-frame clones appear in the TCRdb table, and some are missing; sequencing was by immunoSEQ multiplex PCR. The table has roughly 130,000 clones, roughly 79% seen once. Looked up from germline, CDR1 is SGHNT and CDR2 is YENEEA. V was clipped by 3 bases and J by 4 bases, with 15 bases between them. CDR3 length: 15 amino acids. V is TRBV11-3 and J is TRBJ2-5; D is possibly TRBD2 (6 bases). The sequence was obtained from a woman in her forties or fifties in good health and CMV-seronegative. Specimen: PBMCs. The CDR3 spells CASSFAGFGRETQYF. The CDR3 coding sequence is TGTGCCAGCAGCTTTGCAGGGTTCGGGAGAGAGACCCAGTACTTC.